Below are 14 T cell receptor beta chains sequenced from a single sample in a study of CD8 T cells in ankylosing spondylitis. MiXCR was run by TCRdb on the 5' RACE reads, yielding one entry per CDR3 protein. The sample consists of about 130,000 distinct CDR3 sequences, 9.5% to 12% of them appearing once. Sequenced: blood, either unsorted or a sorted T cell fraction (not recorded which). These receptors were obtained from a female donor with ankylosing spondylitis or in good health (not recorded which).

The chain employs TRBV6-6 and TRBJ1-1; tentatively, D is TRBD1 (5 bases). Germline CDR1 is MNHNY and CDR2 is SVGAGI (reference sequence). The ends were cut back, 6 bases at V and 5 bases at J, with 10 bases in the middle. The CDR3 sequence is 12 residues long. CDR3 nucleotides: TGTGCCAGCAGGAGCGGGGGGACTGAAGCTTTCTTT. It translates to CASRSGGTEAFF.

This clonotype was observed many times. This chain links TRBV24-1 with TRBJ1-1; D gene unclear. CDR1 and CDR2 from the germline V gene are KGHDR and SFDVKD. The V end lost 5 bases, the J end lost 10 bases, and 22 bases lay between the germline ends. There are 15 residues in the CDR3. The CDR3 sequence is CATSGNPGIWVRAFF. The CDR3 DNA follows: TGTGCCACCAGTGGGAATCCAGGCATTTGGGTTAGAGCTTTCTTT.

The genes are TRBV19 and TRBJ1-2, with D unresolved. Germline values: CDR1 LNHDA, CDR2 SQIVND (reference sequence). This CDR3 is built from 14 residues. V lost 5 bases, J lost 4 bases, and 14 bases lay in between. CDR3 amino acids: CASSFGFLAYGYTF. CDR3 coding DNA: TGTGCCAGTAGTTTTGGATTCTTAGCCTATGGCTACACCTTC.

This clonotype was seen repeatedly, ten times or more. The chain is built from TRBV6-5 and TRBJ2-7, with 9 bases matching TRBD2. Germline CDR1 reads MNHEY; CDR2 reads SVGAGI. J lost 2 bases, V lost 2 bases, and 1 base had no gene match. The CDR3 spans 14 residues. CDR3 nucleotide sequence: TGTGCCAGCAGTTACCTAGCGGGAACCTACGAGCAGTACTTC. Translation: CASSYLAGTYEQYF.

This clonotype has at least ten counts. The J gene is TRBJ2-7, the V gene TRBV7-9, with 8 bases lining up with TRBD1. CDR3 length: 15 residues. V gave up 5 bases and J gave up 1 base; unmatched junction bases: 7. The germline CDR1 and CDR2 sequences are SEHNR and FQNEAQ (reference sequence). Here the CDR3 DNA reads TGTGCCAGCAGCCCCCGGGACAGGCGATCCTACGAGCAGTACTTC. Translated: CASSPRDRRSYEQYF.

This clonotype was observed many times. The J gene is TRBJ1-1, the V gene TRBV29-1, with D hard to call. The CDR3 sequence is 12 residues long. V was pared by 4 bases and J by 4 bases, with 10 bases between. CDR1 is SQVTM and CDR2 is ANQGSEA in the germline V gene. CDR3 DNA: TGCAGCGTTGCCCCCTGGGGCACTGAAGCTTTCTTT. It encodes CSVAPWGTEAFF.

Ten or more counts support this clonotype. The V call is TRBV10-3, the J call TRBJ2-1, with 9 bases identical to TRBD2. The length of the CDR3 is 13 residues. Germline values: CDR1 ENHRY, CDR2 SYGVKD. V lost 8 bases, J lost 9 bases, and 8 bases stayed unmatched. As DNA, the CDR3 is TGTGCCATCGGAGCGGGAGGAGGGATTGAGCAGTTCTTC. Translating gives CAIGAGGGIEQFF.

In this sample, this clonotype turned up many times. The chain links TRBV5-1 to TRBJ1-2; D gene ambiguous. The V gene's germline CDR1 is SGHRS and CDR2 YFSETQ. V was cut by 0 bases and J by 0 bases, with 9 bases left in between. The CDR3 contains 15 residues. CDR3 amino acids: CASSLALGTNYGYTF. The CDR3 DNA reads TGCGCCAGCAGCTTGGCGCTGGGGACTAACTATGGCTACACCTTC.

This clonotype came up many times. CDR3 loop: CASSLGSASGTDTQYF. DNA for the CDR3: TGTGCCAGCAGCTTGGGGTCAGCTAGCGGCACAGATACGCAGTATTTT. The J gene is TRBJ2-3, the V gene TRBV5-6; perhaps TRBD2 as D (6 bases). The CDR3 totals 16 residues. The V and J ends lost 0 bases and 1 base respectively, with 12 bases between them. Germline assignment: CDR1 SGHDT and CDR2 YYEEEE.

This clonotype was picked up many times. The V gene is TRBV12-3 or TRBV12-4, the J gene TRBJ2-3; TRBD1 is a possible D gene (6 bases). This CDR3 comprises 15 residues. With 4 bases removed from V and 0 bases from J, the gap between germline ends came to 11 bases. The CDR3: CASSWTVASTDTQYF. For the CDR3, the DNA is TGTGCCAGCAGTTGGACAGTTGCTAGCACAGATACGCAGTATTTT.

V and J are TRBV10-3 and TRBJ2-7; the D gene is possibly TRBD2 (6 bases). The germline V gene encodes CDR1 ENHRY and CDR2 SYGVKD. The CDR3 has 17 residues. Trimming pared 8 bases from V and 5 bases from J, leaving 28 bases between. The CDR3 DNA follows: TGTGCCATCGGTGGCCTTAGTGGGGGGACCCCGTTTCACGAGCAGTACTTC. Amino acid sequence: CAIGGLSGGTPFHEQYF.

The table lists this clonotype with many counts. The chain couples TRBV12-3 or TRBV12-4 to TRBJ2-7; 9 bases are shared with TRBD2. This CDR3 region has 14 residues. The trim removed 1 base at V and 6 bases at J, leaving 4 bases unmatched. The CDR3 here is CASSLEGLAREQYF. As DNA, the CDR3 is TGTGCCAGCAGTTTAGAGGGACTAGCTCGCGAGCAGTACTTC.

A word on this clonotype: Possible read error: a much larger clone is one base away. The chain uses TRBV20-1 and TRBJ2-5; 7 nucleotides agree with TRBD2. Germline values: CDR1 DFQATT, CDR2 SNEGSKA (reference sequence). The trim removed 8 bases at V and 4 bases at J, leaving 10 bases unmatched. The CDR3 length is 13 residues. The CDR3 loop reads CSTGGSSRETQYF. In nucleotides, the CDR3 is TGCAGTACTGGCGGGAGCAGCCGAGAGACCCAGTACTTC.

This clonotype has ten or more counts. J is TRBJ1-3 and V is TRBV5-1; D gene unclear. This CDR3 is built from 17 residues. V shed 4 bases and J shed 4 bases, with 21 bases lying between them. Germline V gene data show CDR1 as SGHRS and CDR2 as YFSETQ. The DNA of the CDR3 is TGCGCCAGCAGCCTGAATCCGACGGGAAACTTAGGAAACACCATATATTTT. Translated: CASSLNPTGNLGNTIYF.